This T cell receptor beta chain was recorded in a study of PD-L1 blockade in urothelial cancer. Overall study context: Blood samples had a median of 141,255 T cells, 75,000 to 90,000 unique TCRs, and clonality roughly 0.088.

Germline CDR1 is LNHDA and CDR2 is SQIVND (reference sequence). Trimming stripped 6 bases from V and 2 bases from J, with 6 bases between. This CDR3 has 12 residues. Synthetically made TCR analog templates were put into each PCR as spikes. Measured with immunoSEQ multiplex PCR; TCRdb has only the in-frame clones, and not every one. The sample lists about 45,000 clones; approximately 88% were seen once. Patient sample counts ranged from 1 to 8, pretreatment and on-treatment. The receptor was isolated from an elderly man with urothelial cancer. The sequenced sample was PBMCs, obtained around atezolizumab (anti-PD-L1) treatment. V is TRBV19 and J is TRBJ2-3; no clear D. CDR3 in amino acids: CASRPDTDTQYF. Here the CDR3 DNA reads TGTGCCAGTAGGCCAGACACAGATACGCAGTATTTT.